This T cell receptor (beta chain) derives from a study of shared clonotypes between healthy human individuals (TCRdb year 2020). The study in broad terms: A few men and two women, aged 18 to 49 years, made up the cohort. Leukapheresis yielded between about 0.8 and 8.9 billion PBMCs per donor. To increase sequencing depth and limit assay-specific biases, different laboratories used diverse techniques to prepare libraries and sequence TCR repertoires. To estimate repertoire size and how much clonotype sharing occurs between individuals, the study deeply sequenced the blood TCR repertoires of five or six healthy adults.

The CDR3 covers 13 residues, taking in both the cysteine and the phenylalanine. Just the 39-base CDR3 DNA is kept, in frame starting at base 1. Relative to germline, V is 6 bases shorter and J is 4 bases shorter, with 16 bases between their ends. As encoded in the germline V gene, CDR1 is SQVTM while CDR2 is ANQGSEA. Using the deep immunoSEQ assay, multiplex PCR amplified TCR CDR3 regions from genomic DNA. Extracted genomic DNA from each cell subset was distributed evenly across all wells of several immunoSEQ 96-well plates, and each plate was treated as a replicate. For unsorted PBMC, 250 to 300 ng genomic DNA, equal to approximately 30,000 T cell genomes, was loaded into each replicate PCR. Ten immunoSEQ deep assay plates were used to sequence the unsorted PBMC genomic DNA. Purified libraries were measured with a Qubit 3.0 fluorometer, size-checked on a Bioanalyzer 2100, and measured again with the KAPA Library Quantification kit. Every immunoSEQ 96-well plate was sequenced on a separate single-read 150-cycle Illumina NextSeq 550 flow cell. Per the source publication's procedure: Because the immunoSEQ output included only junctional sequences and no quality scores, the filtering could not be the same as the filtering used for full-length reads. To assign V/J genes and CDR3, sequences were annotated against IMGT germline references using PyIR, a Python wrapper for IgBLAST v1.9. Reads were removed for weak V/J assignments (E-value above 1e-6), missing CDR3, stop codons, out-of-frame junctions, or ambiguous translated residues. V3J clonotypes were defined as sequences sharing an identical inferred V gene, J gene, and CDR3 amino acid sequence. Percentage overlap between repertoires was computed as shared unique clonotypes divided by the size of the smaller repertoire. Repertoire richness was assessed with RTK rarefaction, the Chao1 estimator, and Recon v2.1 estimates of unobserved clonotypes. The table was pulled from immuneACCESS by TCRdb, which kept in-frame rearrangements only. Such tables lose some clones; where checked, under half of the loss comes from unresolved V genes, and the rest has no known cause. Clone size and V and J calls were adopted from that table, with D and trimming inferred from the DNA. The sample contains around 500,000 clones, almost 80% of them found a single time. The top ten clones comprise around 11% of the sample.

The donors were healthy, HIV-negative adults who had no recently reported acute infections or vaccinations. All donors were Caucasian adults living in Nashville, Tennessee, USA. For unsorted samples, some 100 million PBMCs were counted, and genomic DNA was extracted using the QIAamp DNA Blood Mini kit. Blood was collected by leukapheresis, and PBMCs were isolated by Ficoll-Histopaque density gradient centrifugation and then cryopreserved in liquid nitrogen vapor phase. Paper-wide results and their limitations: Based on pairwise subsampling, the degree of clonotype sharing among donors was expected to be affected by sequencing depth. Sampling was restricted to blood, and TCR repertoires in tissue are likely to differ from TCR repertoires in blood. Because the study included only a small number of donors, the genetic and exposure-history diversity represented was limited.

The table lists this clone with a few counts. Its antigen specificity is not known. No qualities accompany the bases; no much larger clone lies one base away. The sample consisted of PBMCs. The chain was built from TRBV29-1 and TRBJ2-7, with no confidently assigned D gene. The TCR comes from a woman aged 35 to 49 in good health. Some clones in this sample may be carry-over from other donors' samples. CDR3 reads: CSVDPLPPYEQYF. The DNA reads TGCAGCGTCGATCCCCTGCCCCCATACGAGCAGTACTTC.